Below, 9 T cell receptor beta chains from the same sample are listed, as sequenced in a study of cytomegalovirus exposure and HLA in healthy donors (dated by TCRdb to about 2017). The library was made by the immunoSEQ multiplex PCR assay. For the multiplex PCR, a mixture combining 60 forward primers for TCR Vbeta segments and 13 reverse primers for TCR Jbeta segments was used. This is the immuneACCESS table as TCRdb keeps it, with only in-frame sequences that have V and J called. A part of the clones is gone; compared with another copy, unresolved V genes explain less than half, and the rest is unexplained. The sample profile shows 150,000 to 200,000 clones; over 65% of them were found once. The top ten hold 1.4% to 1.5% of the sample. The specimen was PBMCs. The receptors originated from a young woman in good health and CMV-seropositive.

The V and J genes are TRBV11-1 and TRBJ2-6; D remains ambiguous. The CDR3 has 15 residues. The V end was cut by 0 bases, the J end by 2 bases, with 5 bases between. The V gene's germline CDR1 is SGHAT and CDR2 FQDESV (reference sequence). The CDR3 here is CASSLALTGANVLTF. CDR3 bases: TGTGCCAGCAGCTTAGCACTTACTGGGGCCAACGTCCTGACTTTC.

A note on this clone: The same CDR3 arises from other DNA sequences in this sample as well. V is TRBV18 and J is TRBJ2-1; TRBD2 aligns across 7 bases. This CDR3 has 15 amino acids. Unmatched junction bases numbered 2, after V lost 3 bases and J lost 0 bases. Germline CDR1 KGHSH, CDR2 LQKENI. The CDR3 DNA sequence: TGTGCCAGCTCACCGGGCGGGAGCTCCTACAATGAGCAGTTCTTC. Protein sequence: CASSPGGSSYNEQFF. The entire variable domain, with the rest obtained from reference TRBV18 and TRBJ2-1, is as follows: NAGVMQNPRHLVRRRGQEARLRCSPMKGHSHVYWYRQLPEEGLKFMVYLQKENIIDESGMPKERFSAEFPKEGPSILRIQQVVRGDSAAYFCASSPGGSSYNEQFFGPGTRLTVL.

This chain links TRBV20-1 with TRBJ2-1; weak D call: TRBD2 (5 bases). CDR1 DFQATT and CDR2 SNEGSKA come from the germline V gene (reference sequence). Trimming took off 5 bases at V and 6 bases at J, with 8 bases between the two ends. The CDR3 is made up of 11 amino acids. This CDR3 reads CSARTSNEQFF. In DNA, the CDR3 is TGCAGTGCTCGTACTAGCAATGAGCAGTTCTTC.

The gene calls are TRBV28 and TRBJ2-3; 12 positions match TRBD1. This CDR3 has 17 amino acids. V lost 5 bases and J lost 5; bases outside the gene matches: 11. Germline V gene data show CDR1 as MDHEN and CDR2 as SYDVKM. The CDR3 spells CASSDLGTGGKGDTQYF. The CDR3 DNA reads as TGTGCCAGCAGTGATCTTGGGACAGGGGGCAAAGGAGATACGCAGTATTTT.

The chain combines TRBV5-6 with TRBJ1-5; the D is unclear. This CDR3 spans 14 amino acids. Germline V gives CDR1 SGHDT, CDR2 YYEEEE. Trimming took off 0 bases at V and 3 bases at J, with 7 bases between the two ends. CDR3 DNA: TGTGCCAGCAGCTTGGGAGTGATCAATCAGCCCCAGCATTTT. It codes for CASSLGVINQPQHF.

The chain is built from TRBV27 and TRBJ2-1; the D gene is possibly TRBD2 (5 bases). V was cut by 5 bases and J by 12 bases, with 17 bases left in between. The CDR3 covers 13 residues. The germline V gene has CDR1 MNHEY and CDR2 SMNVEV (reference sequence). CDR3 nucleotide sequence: TGTGCCAGCAGTCCCCATGACCGGGGTAGGCAGTTCTTC. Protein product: CASSPHDRGRQFF.

The CDR3 DNA reads as TGCGCCAGCAGCCACGTTGAGGCCAAAAACATTCAGTACTTC. Translated: CASSHVEAKNIQYF. This chain connects TRBV4-3 to TRBJ2-4; D not resolved. Germline CDR1 reads LGHNA; CDR2 reads YSLEER. V was shortened by 3 bases and J by 1 base, with 7 bases between the two germline ends. The CDR3 is 14 residues long.

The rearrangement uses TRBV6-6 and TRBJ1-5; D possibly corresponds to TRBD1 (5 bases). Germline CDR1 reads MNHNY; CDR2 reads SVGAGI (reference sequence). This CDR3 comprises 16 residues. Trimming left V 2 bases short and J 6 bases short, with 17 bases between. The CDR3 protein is CASSYASGNWGQPQHF. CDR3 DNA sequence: TGTGCCAGCAGTTACGCGTCAGGGAATTGGGGTCAGCCCCAGCATTTT.

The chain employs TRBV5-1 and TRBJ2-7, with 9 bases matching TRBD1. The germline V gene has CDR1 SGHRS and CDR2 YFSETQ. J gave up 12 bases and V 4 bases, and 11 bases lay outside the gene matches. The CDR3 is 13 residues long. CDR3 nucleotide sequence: TGCGCCAGCAGCCGGACAGGGGACCGCTTGGGGTACTTC. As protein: CASSRTGDRLGYF.